This T cell receptor (beta chain) was found in a study of control samples from healthy donors and cancer patients. Generated by immunoSEQ multiplex PCR, the TCRdb table keeps only in-frame clones and is missing some. Counted here are roughly 120,000 clones, 80% to 90% occurring once; the ten biggest clones make up around 1.1%. Germline V CDR1 and CDR2: LNHNV, YYDKDF (reference sequence). The CDR3 is 14 amino acids. V lost 1 base and J 1 base, leaving 8 bases between the germline ends. This clonotype was sampled from a woman in her 50s with colorectal cancer. What was sequenced was PBMCs. The chain has TRBV15 and TRBJ2-7; TRBD1 is a possible D gene (5 bases). The CDR3 DNA is TGTGCCACCAGCAGAGGGGGCAGTTCCTACGAGCAGTACTTC. Translating it yields CATSRGGSSYEQYF.